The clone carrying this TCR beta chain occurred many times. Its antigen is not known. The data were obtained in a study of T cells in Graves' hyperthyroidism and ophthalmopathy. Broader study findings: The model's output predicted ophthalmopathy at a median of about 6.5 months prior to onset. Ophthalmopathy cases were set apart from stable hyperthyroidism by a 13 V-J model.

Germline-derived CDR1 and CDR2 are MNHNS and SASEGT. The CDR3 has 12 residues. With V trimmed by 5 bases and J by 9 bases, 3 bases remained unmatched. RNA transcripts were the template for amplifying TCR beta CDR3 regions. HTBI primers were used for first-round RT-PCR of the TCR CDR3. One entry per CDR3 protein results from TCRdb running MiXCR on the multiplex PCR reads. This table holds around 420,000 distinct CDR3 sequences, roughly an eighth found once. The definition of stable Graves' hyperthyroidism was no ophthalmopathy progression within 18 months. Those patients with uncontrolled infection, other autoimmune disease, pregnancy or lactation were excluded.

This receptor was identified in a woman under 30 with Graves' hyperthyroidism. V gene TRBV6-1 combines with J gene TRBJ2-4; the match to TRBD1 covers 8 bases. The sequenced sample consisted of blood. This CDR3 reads CASSTTGGIQYF. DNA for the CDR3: TGTGCCAGCAGTACCACAGGGGGCATTCAGTACTTC.